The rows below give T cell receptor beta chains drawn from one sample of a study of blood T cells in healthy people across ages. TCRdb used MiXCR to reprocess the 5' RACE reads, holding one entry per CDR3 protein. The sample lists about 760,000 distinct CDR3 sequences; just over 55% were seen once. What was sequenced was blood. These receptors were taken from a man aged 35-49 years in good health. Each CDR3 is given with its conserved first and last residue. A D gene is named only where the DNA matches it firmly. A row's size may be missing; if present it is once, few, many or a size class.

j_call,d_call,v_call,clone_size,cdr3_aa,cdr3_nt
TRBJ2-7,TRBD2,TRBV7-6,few,CASSSTGRGGSSYEQYF,TGTGCCAGCAGCTCGACGGGGCGTGGCGGGAGCTCCTACGAGCAGTACTTC
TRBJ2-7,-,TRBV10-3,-,CAISDTSYEQYF,TGTGCCATCAGTGATACCTCCTACGAGCAGTACTTC
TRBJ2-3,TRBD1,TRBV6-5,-,CASSYSRQGIADTQYF,TGTGCCAGCAGTTACTCGCGACAGGGGATAGCAGATACGCAGTATTTT
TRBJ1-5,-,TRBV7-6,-,CASSLNSGQAYSNQPQHF,TGTGCCAGCAGCTTAAATTCAGGGCAGGCCTATAGCAATCAGCCCCAGCATTTT
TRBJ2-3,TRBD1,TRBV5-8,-,CASSPGQGTSFTQYF,TGTGCCAGCAGCCCGGGACAGGGGACTTCTTTTACGCAGTATTTT
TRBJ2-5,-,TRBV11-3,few,CASRRAETQYF,TGTGCCAGCAGACGTGCAGAGACCCAGTACTTC
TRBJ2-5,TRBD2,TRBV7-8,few,CASSANRLAGGQETQYF,TGTGCCAGCAGCGCCAACCGACTAGCGGGAGGGCAAGAGACCCAGTACTTC
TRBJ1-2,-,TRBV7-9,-,CASKGQSYGYTF,TGTGCCAGCAAAGGACAGTCCTATGGCTACACCTTC
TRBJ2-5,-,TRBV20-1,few,CSAHLLASVETQYF,TGCAGTGCCCACCTATTAGCTAGCGTAGAGACCCAGTACTTC
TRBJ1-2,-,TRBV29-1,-,CSVEDPRVRSYGYTF,TGCAGCGTTGAAGATCCTAGGGTACGGAGCTATGGCTACACCTTC
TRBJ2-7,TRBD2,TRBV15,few,CATSPAGGESYEQYF,TGTGCCACCAGCCCGGCGGGAGGCGAATCCTACGAGCAGTACTTC
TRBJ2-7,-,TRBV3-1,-,CASSQSTAGPYEQYF,TGTGCCAGCAGCCAATCCACGGCAGGGCCCTACGAGCAGTACTTC
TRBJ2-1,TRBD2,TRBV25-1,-,CASSESPLAGGPGNEQFF,TGTGCCAGCAGTGAATCGCCCCTAGCGGGAGGGCCGGGGAATGAGCAGTTCTTC
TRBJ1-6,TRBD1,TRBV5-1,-,CASSADRGGSPLHF,TGCGCCAGCAGCGCGGACAGGGGGGGTTCACCCCTCCACTTT
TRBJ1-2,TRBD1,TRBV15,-,CATSIDRGGLRYGYTF,TGTGCCACCAGCATCGACAGGGGCGGCTTACGCTATGGCTACACCTTC
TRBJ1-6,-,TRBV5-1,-,CASSLDSLDSPLHF,TGCGCCAGCAGCCTGGACAGCCTAGATTCACCCCTCCACTTT
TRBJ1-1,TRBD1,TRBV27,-,CASSLYRGRKTPEAFF,TGTGCCAGCAGTTTGTACAGGGGGCGAAAAACCCCTGAAGCTTTCTTT
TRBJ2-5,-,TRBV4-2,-,CASSRPGTDYNEQYF,TGTGCCAGCAGCCGTCCCGGGACGGACTACAATGAGCAGTACTTC
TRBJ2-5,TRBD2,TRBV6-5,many,CASSSLAGVETQYF,TGTGCCAGCAGTTCCTTAGCGGGGGTGGAGACCCAGTACTTC
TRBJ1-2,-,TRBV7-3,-,CASSREPSQGYYGYTF,TGTGCCAGCAGCCGAGAACCTTCCCAGGGGTACTATGGCTACACCTTC
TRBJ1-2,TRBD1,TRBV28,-,CASSRQGIGYGYTF,TGTGCCAGCAGTCGACAGGGGATAGGATATGGCTACACCTTC
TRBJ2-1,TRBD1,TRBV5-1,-,CASTGTGGGNNEQFF,TGCGCCAGTACGGGGACAGGCGGTGGAAACAATGAGCAGTTCTTC
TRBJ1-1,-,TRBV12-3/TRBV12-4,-,CASTPGQRTEAFF,TGTGCCAGCACCCCCGGACAGCGCACTGAAGCTTTCTTT
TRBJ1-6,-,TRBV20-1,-,CSASDSSYNSPLHF,TGCAGTGCAAGTGACAGCTCCTATAATTCACCCCTCCACTTT
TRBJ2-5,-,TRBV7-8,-,CASSSRDQSLETQYF,TGTGCCAGCAGCTCCCGGGACCAAAGTTTGGAGACCCAGTACTTC
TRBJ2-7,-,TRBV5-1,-,CASSLGFERYF,TGCGCCAGCAGCTTGGGGTTCGAGCGGTACTTC
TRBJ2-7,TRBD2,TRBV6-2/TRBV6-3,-,CASRNIGIAGGGNEQYF,TGTGCCAGCAGAAATATTGGGATAGCGGGAGGTGGTAACGAGCAGTACTTC
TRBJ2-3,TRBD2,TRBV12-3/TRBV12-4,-,CASSPPGLGGDTQYF,TGTGCCAGCAGTCCACCGGGACTAGGAGGGGATACGCAGTATTTT
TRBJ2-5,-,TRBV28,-,CASSLGGGQKTQYF,TGTGCCAGCAGTTTAGGGGGGGGACAAAAGACCCAGTACTTC
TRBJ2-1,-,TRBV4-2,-,CASSQDKRFGEQFF,TGTGCCAGCAGCCAAGATAAGCGCTTTGGTGAGCAGTTCTTC
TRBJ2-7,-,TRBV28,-,CASCRGFDEQYF,TGTGCCAGCTGTCGGGGTTTCGACGAGCAGTACTTC
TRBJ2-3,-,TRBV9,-,CACSVDPTGMTSDTQYF,TGTGCCTGCAGCGTAGACCCAACGGGGATGACATCCGATACGCAGTATTTT
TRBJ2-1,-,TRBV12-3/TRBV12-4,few,CASSRLAAFGDEQFF,TGTGCCAGCAGTCGGTTGGCAGCCTTTGGCGATGAGCAGTTCTTC
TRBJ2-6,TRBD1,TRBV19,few,CASSPRPGTGGSGANVLTF,TGTGCCAGTAGTCCTCGCCCCGGGACAGGGGGCTCTGGGGCCAACGTCCTGACTTTC
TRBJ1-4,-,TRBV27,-,CASSPRQATNEKLFF,TGTGCCAGCAGTCCCCGACAAGCAACTAATGAAAAACTGTTTTTT
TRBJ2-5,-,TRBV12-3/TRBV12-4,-,CASIRSLAAQETQYF,TGTGCCAGCATCCGAAGTCTAGCCGCCCAAGAGACCCAGTACTTC